This T cell receptor (beta chain) was recovered during a study of shared clonotypes between healthy human individuals. Genomic DNA of each subset was evenly split across several immunoSEQ plates. Profiling relied on immunoSEQ multiplex PCR, and the TCRdb table lists in-frame clones only, not all of them. The profile shows 550,000 to 750,000 clones, roughly 95% of them singletons. This clone was detected once. The antigen remains undetermined. Naive CD8 cells comprised CD45RO-negative, CCR7-positively selected cells, excluding terminally differentiated effector memory CD45RA+ cells. Donors, healthy HIV-negative adults, lacked recent acute infections or vaccinations. Study-level points and caveats: As a rule, naive subsets had a larger estimated richness than memory subsets.

CDR3 length equals 15 residues. J lost 2 bases, V lost 5 bases, and 5 bases had no gene match. The germline CDR1 and CDR2 sequences are SGHAT and FQNNGV. This sequence joins TRBV11-2 and TRBJ2-3, with 9 bases fitting TRBD2. The sample comprised naive CD8+ T cells sorted from blood. This TCR was recovered from a young woman in good health. CDR3 loop: CASSRSGSPTDTQYF. The CDR3 bases are TGTGCCAGCAGCCGTAGCGGGAGCCCCACAGATACGCAGTATTTT.